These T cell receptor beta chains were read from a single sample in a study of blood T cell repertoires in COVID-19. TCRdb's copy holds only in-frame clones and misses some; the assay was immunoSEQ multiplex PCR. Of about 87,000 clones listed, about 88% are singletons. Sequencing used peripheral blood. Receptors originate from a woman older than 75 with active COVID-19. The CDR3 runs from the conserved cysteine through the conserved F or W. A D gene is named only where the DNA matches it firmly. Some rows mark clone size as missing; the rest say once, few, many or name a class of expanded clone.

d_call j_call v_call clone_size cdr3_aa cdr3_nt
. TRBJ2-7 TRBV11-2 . CASSPLWARSYEQYF TGTGCCAGCAGCCCCTTGTGGGCCCGATCCTACGAGCAGTACTTC
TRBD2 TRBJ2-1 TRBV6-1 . CASSEAGGLPNEQFF TGTGCCAGCAGTGAGGCGGGAGGGCTCCCCAATGAGCAGTTCTTC
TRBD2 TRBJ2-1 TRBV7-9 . CASSFPGTSGTSYNEQFF TGTGCCAGCAGCTTCCCTGGGACTAGCGGGACCTCCTACAATGAGCAGTTCTTC
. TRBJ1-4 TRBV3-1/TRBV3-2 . CASSQEANEKLFF TGTGCCAGCAGCCAAGAAGCAAATGAAAAACTGTTTTTT
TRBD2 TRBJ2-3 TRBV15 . CATSRDFTSGTDTQYF TGTGCCACCAGCAGAGATTTTACTAGCGGCACAGATACGCAGTATTTT
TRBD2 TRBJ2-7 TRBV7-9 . CASSQTLAEKYEQYF TGTGCCAGCAGCCAAACGCTAGCGGAGAAATACGAGCAGTACTTC
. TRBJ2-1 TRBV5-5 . CASSSRRAASYNEQFF TGTGCCAGCAGCTCGCGGAGGGCGGCCTCCTACAATGAGCAGTTCTTC
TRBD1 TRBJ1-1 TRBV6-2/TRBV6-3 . CASSYFDRATEAFF TGTGCCAGCAGTTACTTCGACAGGGCGACTGAAGCTTTCTTT
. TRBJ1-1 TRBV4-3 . CASSQDLQGVAFF TGCGCCAGCAGCCAAGATCTGCAGGGTGTAGCTTTCTTT
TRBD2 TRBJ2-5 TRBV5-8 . CASSVGLATQETQYF TGTGCCAGCAGCGTCGGACTAGCGACTCAAGAGACCCAGTACTTC
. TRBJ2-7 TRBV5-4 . CASSFDSTYEQYF TGTGCCAGCAGCTTCGACTCCACCTACGAGCAGTACTTC
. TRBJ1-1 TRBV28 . CASSFVRNTEAFF TGTGCCAGCAGTTTCGTCAGGAACACTGAAGCTTTCTTT
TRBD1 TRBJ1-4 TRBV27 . CASSLRQGFNEKLFF TGTGCCAGCAGCCTTAGACAGGGATTCAATGAAAAACTGTTTTTT
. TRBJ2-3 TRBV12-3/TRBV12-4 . CASSFISRTQYF TGTGCCAGCAGTTTTATTTCGCGTACGCAGTATTTT
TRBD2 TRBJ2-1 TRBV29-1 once CSVAPWTSGSIGEQFF TGCAGCGTTGCACCATGGACTAGCGGGAGTATTGGTGAGCAGTTCTTC
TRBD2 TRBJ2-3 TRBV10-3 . CAISESRRETDTQYF TGTGCCATCAGTGAGTCGCGGCGGGAGACAGATACGCAGTATTTT
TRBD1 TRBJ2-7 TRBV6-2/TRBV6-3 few CASSYSGTAEQYF TGTGCCAGCAGTTACTCCGGGACAGCCGAGCAGTACTTC
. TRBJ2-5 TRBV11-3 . CASSLDGSTGTQYF TGTGCCAGCAGCTTAGACGGGTCGACGGGGACCCAGTACTTC
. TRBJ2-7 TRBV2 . CASSQGQAYEQYF TGTGCCAGCAGCCAAGGACAAGCCTACGAGCAGTACTTC
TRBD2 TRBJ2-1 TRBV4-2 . CASSQDSPRAGVSNEQFF TGTGCCAGCAGCCAAGATAGCCCTAGAGCGGGAGTTAGTAATGAGCAGTTCTTC
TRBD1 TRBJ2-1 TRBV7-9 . CASSRSDRGRDEQFF TGTGCCAGCAGCCGTTCGGACAGGGGGAGGGATGAGCAGTTCTTC
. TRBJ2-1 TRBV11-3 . CASSLDSQSYNEQFF TGTGCCAGCAGCTTAGATTCCCAATCCTACAATGAGCAGTTCTTC
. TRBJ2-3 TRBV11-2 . CASSLARLGTTDTQYF TGTGCCAGCAGCTTAGCCCGACTAGGAACCACAGATACGCAGTATTTT
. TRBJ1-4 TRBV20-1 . CSASTGWSEKLFF TGCAGTGCTAGTACAGGGTGGAGTGAAAAACTGTTTTTT
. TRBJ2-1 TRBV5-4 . CASRSTRLNEQFF TGTGCCAGCAGGTCCACTAGGTTGAATGAGCAGTTCTTC
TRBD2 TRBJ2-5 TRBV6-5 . CASSREGTQYF TGTGCCAGCAGTCGGGAGGGGACCCAGTACTTC
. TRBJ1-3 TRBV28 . CASSLGEALPGNTIYF TGTGCCAGCAGTTTAGGGGAGGCTTTACCTGGAAACACCATATATTTT
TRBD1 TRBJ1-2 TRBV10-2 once CASTPGQGAWGYTF TGCGCCAGCACGCCGGGACAGGGAGCTTGGGGCTACACCTTC
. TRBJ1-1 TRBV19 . CAPPREGNTEAFF TGTGCCCCCCCCCGCGAGGGGAACACTGAAGCTTTCTTT
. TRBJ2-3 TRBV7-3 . CASSPQGRGYSTDTQYF TGTGCCAGCAGCCCCCAAGGTAGGGGGTATAGCACAGATACGCAGTATTTT
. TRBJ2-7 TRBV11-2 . CASRSFGEQYF TGTGCCAGCAGATCGTTCGGGGAGCAGTACTTC
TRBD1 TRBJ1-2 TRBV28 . CASWTGEYPNYGYTF TGTGCCAGCTGGACAGGGGAGTACCCTAACTATGGCTACACCTTC
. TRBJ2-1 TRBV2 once CASTGYNEQFF TGTGCCAGCACCGGCTACAATGAGCAGTTCTTC
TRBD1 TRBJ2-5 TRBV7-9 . CASSNRPGGWTQYF TGTGCCAGCAGCAATCGACCAGGGGGCTGGACCCAGTACTTC
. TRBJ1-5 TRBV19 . CASSIDELQPQHF TGTGCCAGTAGTATAGATGAACTGCAGCCCCAGCATTTT
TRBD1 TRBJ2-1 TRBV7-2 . CASNRQGSYNEQFF TGTGCCAGCAACAGACAGGGTTCCTACAATGAGCAGTTCTTC
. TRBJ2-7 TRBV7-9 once CASSKLQGRGEQYF TGTGCCAGCAGCAAACTCCAAGGCAGGGGCGAGCAGTACTTC
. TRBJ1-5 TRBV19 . CASSINIYSNQPQHF TGTGCCAGTAGTATAAACATTTATAGCAATCAGCCCCAGCATTTT
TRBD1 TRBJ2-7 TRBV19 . CASSQGQGELGRYEQYF TGTGCCAGTAGCCAAGGACAGGGCGAGTTGGGTAGGTACGAGCAGTACTTC
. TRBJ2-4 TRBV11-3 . CASSLYRNRTKNIQYF TGTGCCAGCAGCTTATATCGGAACAGGACCAAAAACATTCAGTACTTC